These 25 T cell receptor beta chains were all obtained from the same sample, sequenced in a study of long-term antiretroviral therapy in people with HIV. The assay used was immunoSEQ (version v3.0), run at survey level. The data were produced by immunoSEQ multiplex PCR, yet TCRdb's version contains in-frame clones alone and is incomplete. The sample lists about 24,000 clones, about 79% occurring once. Material: unsorted PBMCs, obtained 3 years after starting antiretroviral therapy. Receptors originate from a man in his forties or fifties with HIV.

The chain joins TRBV5-1 to TRBJ2-5, with TRBD1 as a possible D gene (5 bases). There are 16 residues in the CDR3. CDR1 is SGHRS and CDR2 is YFSETQ in the germline V gene. With 0 bases removed from V and 0 bases from J, the gap between germline ends came to 12 bases. CDR3: CASSLAPGSDQETQYF. CDR3 bases: TGCGCCAGCAGCTTGGCCCCAGGGTCGGACCAAGAGACCCAGTACTTC.

This sequence joins TRBV21-1 and TRBJ1-3. TRBV21-1 is marked as a pseudogene. The CDR3 has 13 amino acids. The CDR3 here is CASSTTSGNTIYF. The CDR3 DNA follows: TGTGCCAGCAGCACAACCTCTGGAAACACCATATATTTT.

The count of this clone is one. The genes are TRBV7-2 and TRBJ2-7, with D uncertain. Germline values: CDR1 SGHTA, CDR2 FQGNSA. CDR3 length: 13 amino acids. Trimming pared 1 base from V and 5 bases from J, leaving 9 bases between. The CDR3 protein is CASSLVIGNEQYF. CDR3 nucleotides: TGTGCCAGCAGCTTAGTTATCGGCAACGAGCAGTACTTC.

The rearrangement links TRBV6-1 to TRBJ2-1, with 15 bases identical to TRBD2. V dropped 4 bases and J dropped 2; count of bases not matched to a gene: 6. There are 18 residues in the CDR3. Germline V gene data show CDR1 as MNHNS and CDR2 as SASEGT. This CDR3 is CASSGGTSGGYTYNEQFF. The CDR3 DNA reads as TGTGCCAGCAGTGGTGGGACTAGCGGGGGGTATACCTACAATGAGCAGTTCTTC.

This clone was recorded only once. The chain is built from TRBV6-5 and TRBJ2-7, with D possibly being TRBD1 (6 bases). Germline V CDR1 and CDR2: MNHEY, SVGAGI. The CDR3 is 14 residues long. Trimming removed 2 bases at V and 3 bases at J, with 11 bases between. The CDR3 loop reads CASSYRTGFYEQYF. CDR3 nucleotide sequence: TGTGCCAGCAGTTACCGCACAGGGTTCTACGAGCAGTACTTC.

This clone was counted once. The chain links TRBV9 to TRBJ2-7; no clear D gene. The CDR3 consists of 15 residues. V lost 1 base to trimming and J lost 5 bases, with 16 bases between them. Germline V CDR1 and CDR2: SGDLS, YYNGEE. This CDR3 reads CASSVFPQPPNEQYF. DNA of the CDR3: TGTGCCAGCAGCGTATTCCCGCAGCCTCCTAACGAGCAGTACTTC.

This chain joins TRBV6-6 and TRBJ1-6; 7 bases are shared with TRBD1. Losses at the gene ends were 7 bases for V and 6 bases for J; bases not matched to a gene: 9. In germline, CDR1 is MNHNY, CDR2 SVGAGI (reference sequence). The CDR3 covers 15 residues. The chain's CDR3 is CASTQGGAGNSPLHF. CDR3 nucleotides: TGTGCCAGCACCCAAGGGGGCGCCGGTAATTCACCCCTCCACTTT.

The gene calls are TRBV4-1 and TRBJ2-7; D could derive from TRBD1 or TRBD2 (5 bases each). Germline CDR1 reads MGHRA; CDR2 reads YSYEKL. The CDR3 loop spans 16 amino acids. V dropped 0 bases and J dropped 2 bases, with 14 bases sitting between them. The chain's CDR3 is CASSQEHRDGTYEQYF. The CDR3 DNA reads TGCGCCAGCAGCCAAGAGCACCGGGACGGGACCTACGAGCAGTACTTC.

The chain recombines TRBV7-6 with TRBJ2-7; 8 bases map to TRBD1. CDR1 and CDR2 from the germline V gene are SGHVS and FNYEAQ. Losses at the gene ends were 5 bases for V and 2 bases for J; bases not matched to a gene: 11. The CDR3 is 16 amino acids. CDR3: CASSPGPGQGPYEQYF. In DNA, the CDR3 is TGTGCCAGCAGCCCCGGCCCCGGACAGGGCCCCTACGAGCAGTACTTC.

The chain links TRBV27 to TRBJ2-7; D unresolved. This CDR3 has 15 amino acids. The V and J ends lost 2 bases and 0 bases respectively, with 11 bases between them. Germline loops: CDR1 MNHEY, CDR2 SMNVEV (reference sequence). CDR3 in DNA: TGTGCCAGCAGTTTAGGGCTAGGTAGCTCCTACGAGCAGTACTTC. It yields the protein CASSLGLGSSYEQYF.

The genes are TRBV18 and TRBJ2-7; a weak D match, TRBD2 (6 bases). Germline loops: CDR1 KGHSH, CDR2 LQKENI. With 3 bases removed from V and 8 bases from J, the gap between germline ends came to 14 bases. The CDR3 is made up of 13 amino acids. DNA for the CDR3: TGTGCCAGCTCACCCTGGGGGGTTAGCAAGCAGTACTTC. Protein product: CASSPWGVSKQYF.

This chain joins TRBV4-3 and TRBJ1-2; D is undetermined. The V end lost 0 bases, the J end lost 8 bases, and 7 bases lay between the germline ends. Germline lookup yields CDR1 LGHNA and CDR2 YSLEER. The CDR3 contains 12 residues. CDR3 region: CASSQDSYGYTF. The CDR3 DNA reads as TGCGCCAGCAGCCAAGATTCATACGGCTACACCTTC.

This sequence joins TRBV5-4 and TRBJ2-7; no reliable D call. There are 13 residues in the CDR3. The V end was cut by 4 bases, the J end by 5 bases, with 13 bases between. The germline gives CDR1 SGHNT, CDR2 YYREEE (reference sequence). CDR3 sequence: CASSHTLVDEQYF. CDR3 sequence (DNA): TGTGCCAGCAGCCATACGCTTGTCGACGAGCAGTACTTC.

The V gene is TRBV6-6, the J gene TRBJ2-7; D possibly corresponds to TRBD1 (7 bases). V lost 5 bases, J lost 1 base, and 12 bases lay in between. The CDR3 has 14 amino acids. The germline gives CDR1 MNHNY, CDR2 SVGAGI (reference sequence). CDR3 DNA sequence: TGTGCCAGCAGTGCGGGACAGATATCCTACGAGCAGTACTTC. Translation: CASSAGQISYEQYF.

The chain is built from TRBV5-4 and TRBJ2-1, with D perhaps assigned TRBD1 or TRBD2 (7 bases each). V was pared by 1 base and J by 9 bases, with 14 bases between. Germline CDR1 is SGHNT and CDR2 is YYREEE (reference sequence). The CDR3 length is 14 residues. The DNA for the CDR3 is TGTGCCAGCAGCTTGACCGACAGGGAGGGTGAGCAGTTCTTC. Encoded protein: CASSLTDREGEQFF.

This sequence joins TRBV7-3 and TRBJ2-2; 13 bases are a match to TRBD2. After removal of 5 bases from V and 4 bases from J, the junction contained 4 bases not matched to a gene. The CDR3 consists of 16 residues. Germline-derived CDR1 and CDR2 are SGHTA and FQGTGA. CDR3 region: CASSPGLAGFTGELFF. The CDR3 coding sequence is TGTGCCAGCAGCCCGGGACTAGCGGGGTTCACCGGGGAGCTGTTTTTT.

There are a few counts of this clone. This chain joins TRBV6-1 and TRBJ2-7; TRBD1 is a possible D gene (6 bases). From germline, CDR1 is MNHNS and CDR2 SASEGT. V lost 7 bases, J lost 1 base, and 14 bases lay in between. The CDR3 sequence is 14 residues long. CDR3 DNA: TGTGCCAGCAACCTAGACAGGCGATCCTACGAGCAGTACTTC. It translates to CASNLDRRSYEQYF.

Concerning this clone itself: Relative to the germline gene, one junction end is altered; a read error may explain this. Here the CDR3 reads CASSPSQPLPNF. The CDR3 DNA follows: TGTGCCAGCTCACCGAGCCAGCCACTCCCAAACTTC. The chain uses TRBV18 and TRBJ1-2; D gene ambiguous. The V gene's germline CDR1 is KGHSH and CDR2 LQKENI. The CDR3 consists of 12 residues. Complete variable domain (other parts from reference TRBV18 and TRBJ1-2): NAGVMQNPRHLVRRRGQEARLRCSPMKGHSHVYWYRQLPEEGLKFMVYLQKENIIDESGMPKERFSAEFPKEGPSILRIQQVVRGDSAAYFCASSPSQPLPNFGSGTRLTVV.

V is TRBV4-2 and J is TRBJ2-7, with 10 bases fitting TRBD2. CDR1 and CDR2 from the germline V gene are LGHNA and YNFKEQ. CDR3 length: 15 amino acids. After removal of 4 bases from V and 5 bases from J, the junction contained 8 bases not matched to a gene. DNA for the CDR3: TGTGCCAGCAGCCCCCCTAGCGGGAGAACCCACGAGCAGTACTTC. Its translation: CASSPPSGRTHEQYF.

V usage is TRBV28 and J usage is TRBJ2-3; the match to TRBD2 covers 13 bases. Trimming cost V 4 bases and J 3 bases; bases outside gene matches: 4. Germline V gives CDR1 MDHEN, CDR2 SYDVKM. The CDR3 is 16 amino acids. This CDR3 is CASSWGLAGHTDTQYF. CDR3 DNA: TGTGCCAGCAGTTGGGGACTAGCGGGACATACAGATACGCAGTATTTT.

This chain links TRBV6-5 with TRBJ1-1; 8 bases align to TRBD1. V shed 5 bases, J shed 4 bases, and the junction held 6 bases outside the gene matches. Germline assignment: CDR1 MNHEY and CDR2 SVGAGI. This CDR3 region has 14 residues. In DNA, the CDR3 is TGTGCCAGCAGTAGGACAGGGATCGTCACTGAAGCTTTCTTT. It encodes CASSRTGIVTEAFF.

The genes are TRBV19 and TRBJ1-2, with D unclear. The CDR3 runs to 14 residues. V was pared by 7 bases and J by 7 bases, with 19 bases between. Germline-derived CDR1 and CDR2 are LNHDA and SQIVND (reference sequence). CDR3 DNA: TGTGCCAGTAAGGAGGGCGCGTCCATCGCTGGCTACACCTTC. Protein sequence: CASKEGASIAGYTF.

Comment on this clone: The junction departs from germline at one end; a sequencing error may be responsible. This chain connects TRBV7-7 to TRBJ2-3; possible D gene TRBD2, 6 bases. The CDR3 has 13 residues. CDR1 and CDR2 (germline): SSHAT, FNYEAQ (reference sequence). CDR3 protein: CASSLVGGDTQYF. DNA for the CDR3: TGTGCTAGCAGCTTGGTGGGAGGAGATACGCAGTATTTT.

The chain combines TRBV4-3 with TRBJ2-3; 10 bases are a match to TRBD1. The CDR3 loop spans 15 amino acids. The germline gives CDR1 LGHNA, CDR2 YSLEER. The junction had 4 bases not matched to a gene; V was cut back by 4 bases and J by 3 bases. CDR3 bases: TGCGCCAGCAGCCCCGGGACAGGGGTGACAGATACGCAGTATTTT. This sequence encodes CASSPGTGVTDTQYF.

The chain joins TRBV6-6 to TRBJ2-5, with D unresolved. Germline loops: CDR1 MNHNY, CDR2 SVGAGI (reference sequence). This CDR3 is 13 amino acids long. V shed 5 bases and J shed 4 bases, with 11 bases lying between them. CDR3 sequence reads: CASSPLIGETQYF. The DNA for the CDR3 is TGTGCCAGCAGTCCCCTTATAGGAGAGACCCAGTACTTC.